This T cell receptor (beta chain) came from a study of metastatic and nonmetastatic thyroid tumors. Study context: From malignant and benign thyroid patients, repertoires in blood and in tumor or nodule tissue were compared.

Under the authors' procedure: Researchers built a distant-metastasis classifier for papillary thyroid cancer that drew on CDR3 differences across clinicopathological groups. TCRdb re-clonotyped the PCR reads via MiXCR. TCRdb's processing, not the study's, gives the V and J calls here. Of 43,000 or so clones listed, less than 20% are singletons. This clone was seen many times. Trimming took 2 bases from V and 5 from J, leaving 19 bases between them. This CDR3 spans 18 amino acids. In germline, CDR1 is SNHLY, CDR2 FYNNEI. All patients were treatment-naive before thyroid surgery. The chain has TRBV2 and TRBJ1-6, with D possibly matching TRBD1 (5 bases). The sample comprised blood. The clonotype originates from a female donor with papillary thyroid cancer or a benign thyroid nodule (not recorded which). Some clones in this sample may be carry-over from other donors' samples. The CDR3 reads CASSEPRRGPPNNSPLHF. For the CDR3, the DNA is TGTGCCAGCAGTGAACCGCGTAGGGGTCCCCCCAATAATTCACCCCTCCACTTT.